This TCR beta chain came from a study of cytomegalovirus exposure and HLA in healthy donors. PCR used 60 Vbeta primers and 13 Jbeta primers. Profiling relied on immunoSEQ multiplex PCR, and the TCRdb table lists in-frame clones only, not all of them. The sample yields approximately 180,000 clones, 70% to 75% seen once. The sample holds a few counts of this clone. Its antigen remains unknown. The sample contains more than one DNA sequence encoding this CDR3. Findings and caveats of the study: Immune exposure data for these donors was limited to CMV serostatus. In vitro experiments confirmed that three CMV-associated chains were specific for CMV antigens.

Germline CDR1 is SGHRS and CDR2 is YFSETQ. Trimming left V 0 bases short and J 0 bases short, with 7 bases between. The CDR3 is made up of 15 amino acids. Sequencing used PBMCs. This sequence was found in a male donor in good health and CMV-seronegative. The chain uses TRBV5-1 and TRBJ1-3; no definite D call. The CDR3 DNA is TGCGCCAGCAGCTTGGAGCCTGACTCTGGAAACACCATATATTTT. Its translation: CASSLEPDSGNTIYF.